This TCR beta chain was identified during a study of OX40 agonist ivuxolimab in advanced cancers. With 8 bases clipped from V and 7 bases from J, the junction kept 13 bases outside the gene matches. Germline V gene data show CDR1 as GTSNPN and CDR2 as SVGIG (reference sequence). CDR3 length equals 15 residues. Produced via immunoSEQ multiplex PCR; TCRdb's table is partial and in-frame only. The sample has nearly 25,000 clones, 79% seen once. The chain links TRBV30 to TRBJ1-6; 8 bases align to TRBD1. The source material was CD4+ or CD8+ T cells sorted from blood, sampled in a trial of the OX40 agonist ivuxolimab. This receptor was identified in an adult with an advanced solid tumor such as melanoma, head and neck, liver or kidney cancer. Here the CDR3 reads CARTSRTGINSPLHF. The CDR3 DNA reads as TGTGCCCGAACAAGCCGGACAGGGATCAATTCACCCCTCCACTTT.